A single TCR beta chain is shown here with its context. This entry belongs to a study of blood T cell repertoires in COVID-19. Study context: Collection of acute and convalescent COVID-19 samples took place in the United States, Italy and Spain.

Recovered participants had two consecutive negative NP/OP PCR tests, healthcare professional clearance, or symptom resolution. The germline V gene encodes CDR1 MGHDK and CDR2 SYGVNS. The junction had 11 bases not matched to a gene; V was cut back by 4 bases and J by 12 bases. The CDR3 consists of 16 residues. Assay used: immunoSEQ multiplex PCR; TCRdb lists only in-frame clones, some missing. The sample holds a few hundred thousand clones, 70% to 90% seen once. This chain joins TRBV25-1 and TRBJ2-1; 14 nucleotides agree with TRBD2. Sequencing input: PBMCs or T cells enriched from blood (not recorded which). The source is a woman aged 18-29 years who had recovered from COVID-19. In DNA form, the CDR3 reads TGTGCCAGCAGTGTACCGGGACTAGCGGGGGCCACTAGGCAGTTCTTC. Protein sequence: CASSVPGLAGATRQFF.